This record concerns one TCR beta chain sequence. This sample stems from a study of technical replicates of blood from a handful of donors. J lost 0 bases, V lost 0 bases, and 3 bases had no gene match. CDR1 and CDR2 from the germline V gene are SGHKS and YYEKEE (reference sequence). The CDR3 spans 16 residues. The protocol was immunoSEQ multiplex PCR, while the TCRdb copy is restricted to in-frame clones and leaves out a portion. The sample lists some 69,000 clones; 88% were seen once. The gene calls are TRBV5-5 and TRBJ2-7; 10 bases map to TRBD1. The material sequenced was PBMCs. The clonotype was recovered from a human donor in good health. Some clones in this sample may be carry-over from other donors' samples. The CDR3 DNA is TGTGCCAGCAGCTTGGCAGGACAGGGGGTCTCCTACGAGCAGTACTTC. Encoded protein: CASSLAGQGVSYEQYF.